Here is one TCR beta chain with its context. Its target is unknown. Trimming pared 8 bases from V and 8 bases from J, leaving 21 bases between. CDR1 is SEHNR and CDR2 is FQNEAQ in the germline V gene (reference sequence). The CDR3 covers 14 residues. Profiling relied on immunoSEQ multiplex PCR, and the TCRdb table lists in-frame clones only, not all of them. The sample shows 40,000 to 50,000 clones, around 80% of them seen only once. Every patient relapsed after autologous stem cell transplantation, and brentuximab vedotin exposure varied. This record belongs to a study of PD-1 blockade in classical Hodgkin lymphoma. Whole-study results and caveats: Reported findings placed baseline TCR diversity lower in newly diagnosed patients (compared with healthy donors).

The source is a human donor with classical Hodgkin lymphoma. The rearrangement links TRBV7-9 to TRBJ1-2, with D unclear. Material: peripheral blood mononuclear cells (PBMCs), obtained at baseline. The CDR3: CASAPRAQLSGYTF. As DNA, the CDR3 is TGTGCCAGCGCCCCGAGAGCACAACTAAGCGGCTACACCTTC.